The 17 T cell receptor beta chains below were found in one sample sequenced in a study of blood T cell repertoires in COVID-19. Sequencing was performed with immunoSEQ multiplex PCR; in TCRdb, only in-frame clones are kept and a portion is missing. The table has approximately 100,000 clones, nearly 90% seen once. Sequencing input: peripheral blood. The receptors come from a middle-aged man in a cohort sampled during active COVID-19.

The chain links TRBV9 to TRBJ2-2, with D maybe TRBD2 (6 bases). The V end lost 3 bases, the J end lost 1 base, and 10 bases lay between the germline ends. Germline V gives CDR1 SGDLS, CDR2 YYNGEE. This CDR3 region has 15 residues. CDR3 loop: CASSALGGNTGELFF. CDR3 in DNA: TGTGCCAGCAGCGCCCTCGGGGGGAACACCGGGGAGCTGTTTTTT.

V gene TRBV5-4 combines with J gene TRBJ1-2; possibly TRBD1 for D (5 bases). V lost 1 base and J 0 bases, leaving 10 bases between the germline ends. CDR3 size: 15 residues. Looked up from germline, CDR1 is SGHNT and CDR2 is YYREEE (reference sequence). The CDR3 DNA reads as TGTGCCAGCAGCTTGATAGGGGCTCCTAACTATGGCTACACCTTC. It specifies CASSLIGAPNYGYTF.

The chain recombines TRBV5-6 with TRBJ2-7; TRBD1 matches at 7 bases. Germline V CDR1 and CDR2: SGHDT, YYEEEE. After removal of 0 bases from V and 5 bases from J, the junction contained 5 bases not matched to a gene. The CDR3 covers 14 residues. CDR3 sequence: CASSLAGTENEQYV. CDR3 sequence (DNA): TGTGCCAGCAGCTTGGCCGGGACAGAGAACGAGCAGTACGTC.

The V call is TRBV28, the J call TRBJ2-6; D gene ambiguous. Per germline, CDR1 MDHEN and CDR2 SYDVKM. The ends were cut back, 3 bases at V and 0 bases at J, with 3 bases in the middle. CDR3 length: 14 residues. CDR3 nucleotide sequence: TGTGCCAGCAGTTTCTCCTCTGGGGCCAACGTCCTGACTTTC. This encodes CASSFSSGANVLTF.

The V and J genes are TRBV5-1 and TRBJ1-1; D unclear. Trimming shortened V by 1 base and J by 4 bases, and 14 bases separated the two germline ends. The V gene's germline CDR1 is SGHRS and CDR2 YFSETQ. The CDR3 covers 15 residues. CDR3: CASSLMAGETTEAFF. The CDR3 region has the DNA TGCGCCAGCAGCTTGATGGCGGGAGAGACCACTGAAGCTTTCTTT.

The chain couples TRBV14 to TRBJ2-3; D is perhaps TRBD1 (6 bases). The germline CDR1 and CDR2 sequences are SGHDN and FVKESK. The CDR3 is made up of 16 amino acids. With 3 bases removed from V and 3 bases from J, the gap between germline ends came to 16 bases. Here the CDR3 reads CASSHPGGGITDTQYF. DNA of the CDR3: TGTGCCAGCAGCCACCCTGGGGGCGGTATTACAGATACGCAGTATTTT.

V and J are TRBV18 and TRBJ2-5; tentatively, D is TRBD2 (5 bases). Germline CDR1 reads KGHSH; CDR2 reads LQKENI. The CDR3 loop spans 12 amino acids. The germline V and J ends were trimmed by 3 bases and 4 bases, with 6 bases remaining between them. CDR3 nucleotides: TGTGCCAGCTCACCCCGGGGAGAGACCCAGTACTTC. This sequence encodes CASSPRGETQYF.

Only one count was recorded for this clone. The V gene is TRBV6-2 or TRBV6-3, the J gene TRBJ2-7, with a tentative D call TRBD1 (5 bases). This CDR3 has 15 residues. The V end lost 0 bases, the J end lost 2 bases, and 11 bases lay between the germline ends. Germline CDR1 and CDR2: MNHEY and SVGEGT. The chain's CDR3 is CASSYSNRIPYEQYF. Here the CDR3 DNA reads TGTGCCAGCAGTTACTCGAACAGGATCCCCTACGAGCAGTACTTC.

The J gene is TRBJ1-1, the V gene TRBV4-2; D may be TRBD1 (6 bases). Between the trimmed V and J ends, which lost 0 bases and 4 bases, there was a span of 9 bases. Germline assignment: CDR1 LGHNA and CDR2 YNFKEQ. The CDR3 covers 14 residues. The CDR3 coding sequence is TGTGCCAGCAGCCAAGAGGGGGGGCCCACTGAAGCTTTCTTT. This sequence encodes CASSQEGGPTEAFF.

J is TRBJ2-7 and V is TRBV10-2; TRBD1 is a possible D gene (5 bases). Trimming cost V 8 bases and J 4 bases, with 18 bases left between them. CDR3 length equals 14 residues. CDR1 WSHSY and CDR2 SAAADI come from the germline V gene. The CDR3 spells CASGAGYPGYEQYV. CDR3 DNA sequence: TGCGCCAGCGGGGCAGGGTACCCCGGATACGAGCAGTACGTC.

This sequence joins TRBV11-3 and TRBJ1-3, with D hard to call. The CDR3 covers 15 residues. The V and J ends lost 0 bases and 1 base respectively, with 7 bases between them. The germline CDR1 and CDR2 sequences are SGHNT and YENEEA. The CDR3 DNA follows: TGTGCCAGCAGCTTAGATTCGGGGTCTGGAAACACCATATATTTT. Translating gives CASSLDSGSGNTIYF.

V and J are TRBV5-1 and TRBJ2-3; 14 nucleotides align to TRBD2. V gave up 0 bases and J gave up 2 bases; unmatched junction bases: 2. The CDR3 has 17 residues. Germline V gene sequence: CDR1 SGHRS, CDR2 YFSETQ. CDR3 DNA: TGCGCCAGCAGCTTGGGACTAGCGGGGGGGTTCACAGATACGCAGTATTTT. It translates to CASSLGLAGGFTDTQYF.

This clone has more than one count but fewer than ten. The chain uses TRBV29-1 and TRBJ2-1, with 7 positions matching TRBD2. Germline assignment: CDR1 SQVTM and CDR2 ANQGSEA. V lost 2 bases, J lost 11 bases, and 6 bases stayed unmatched. The CDR3 totals 12 residues. The CDR3 region is CSVEIVSGKQFF. The DNA for the CDR3 is TGCAGCGTTGAAATCGTCAGCGGGAAGCAGTTCTTC.

The chain uses TRBV21-1 and TRBJ2-3; TRBD1, the table's D call, was not compared with the DNA. TRBV21-1 is a known pseudogene. There are 16 residues in the CDR3. CDR3 bases: TGTGCCAGCAGCCAGAGAGACAGGGGCCCTGGAGATACGCAGTATTTT. Its protein product is CASSQRDRGPGDTQYF.

V gene TRBV28 combines with J gene TRBJ1-2, with TRBD1 matching 8 bases. The germline CDR1 and CDR2 sequences are MDHEN and SYDVKM. V lost 11 bases to trimming and J lost 5 bases; unmatched junction nucleotides: 7. This CDR3 region has 12 residues. The CDR3 spells CAGGDRNYGYTF. The CDR3 DNA sequence: TGTGCCGGTGGGGACAGGAATTATGGCTACACCTTC.

V gene TRBV7-9 combines with J gene TRBJ2-3; 9 nucleotides align to TRBD2. The junction had 6 bases not matched to a gene; V was cut back by 6 bases and J by 5 bases. The CDR3 is 14 amino acids. Germline V gene lookup returns CDR1 SEHNR and CDR2 FQNEAQ (reference sequence). CDR3 amino acids: CASSKAGGGDTQYF. CDR3 nucleotides: TGTGCCAGCAGTAAAGCGGGGGGTGGAGATACGCAGTATTTT.

CDR3 DNA: TGTGCCAGTAGTCCAGGACAGGGCGCGTCCTATGGCTACACCTTC. Translation gives CASSPGQGASYGYTF. The genes are TRBV19 and TRBJ1-2; 8 positions agree with TRBD1. With V trimmed by 5 bases and J by 4 bases, 9 bases remained unmatched. The V gene's germline CDR1 is LNHDA and CDR2 SQIVND (reference sequence). CDR3 size: 15 residues.